The rows below give T cell receptor beta chains drawn from one sample of a study of blood T cell repertoires in COVID-19. Clones were read by immunoSEQ multiplex PCR, and TCRdb kept only the in-frame ones, dropping some. The sample holds about 200,000 clones, 80% seen once. Material for sequencing was peripheral blood. The origin of the receptors is a man in his sixties with acute or convalescent COVID-19. The CDR3 runs from the conserved cysteine through the conserved F or W. Fields, in order: D gene, V gene, clone size, J gene, CDR3 protein, CDR3 DNA. D genes are given only for firm matches. Size is omitted from some rows. Given values are once, few, many or a class for expanded clones.

D gene: TRBD2; V gene: TRBV2; clone size: -; J gene: TRBJ2-1; CDR3 protein: CASSPGLAGDVEQFF; CDR3 DNA: TGTGCCAGCAGTCCGGGACTAGCGGGAGATGTTGAGCAGTTCTTC
D gene: TRBD2; V gene: TRBV2; clone size: -; J gene: TRBJ2-2; CDR3 protein: CASSDRTSGGTGELFF; CDR3 DNA: TGTGCCAGCAGTGATCGGACTAGCGGAGGCACCGGGGAGCTGTTTTTT
D gene: -; V gene: TRBV28; clone size: -; J gene: TRBJ1-1; CDR3 protein: CASMRQRTFF; CDR3 DNA: TGTGCCAGCATGAGACAGAGGACTTTCTTT
D gene: TRBD2; V gene: TRBV6-2/TRBV6-3; clone size: -; J gene: TRBJ2-5; CDR3 protein: CASSRETSGDQETQYF; CDR3 DNA: TGTGCCAGCAGTCGAGAGACTAGCGGGGACCAAGAGACCCAGTACTTC
D gene: -; V gene: TRBV10-3; clone size: -; J gene: TRBJ1-2; CDR3 protein: CAISEWTVSEPNYGYTF; CDR3 DNA: TGTGCCATCAGTGAGTGGACAGTGTCGGAGCCGAACTATGGCTACACCTTC
D gene: -; V gene: TRBV24-1; clone size: -; J gene: TRBJ2-7; CDR3 protein: CATSDRRYSEQYF; CDR3 DNA: TGTGCCACCAGTGATCGGAGGTACTCCGAGCAGTACTTC
D gene: TRBD1; V gene: TRBV6-1; clone size: -; J gene: TRBJ2-7; CDR3 protein: CASSEMGQGAGEQYF; CDR3 DNA: TGTGCCAGCAGTGAGATGGGACAGGGGGCAGGCGAGCAGTACTTC
D gene: -; V gene: TRBV11-2; clone size: -; J gene: TRBJ2-2; CDR3 protein: CASSPGDWAKNTGELFF; CDR3 DNA: TGTGCCAGCAGCCCCGGGGACTGGGCGAAGAACACCGGGGAGCTGTTTTTT
D gene: TRBD2; V gene: TRBV11-2; clone size: -; J gene: TRBJ2-7; CDR3 protein: CASSLFSGRASGSYEQYF; CDR3 DNA: TGTGCCAGCAGCTTATTCTCCGGGAGGGCTAGCGGCTCCTACGAGCAGTACTTC
D gene: TRBD2; V gene: TRBV5-4; clone size: once; J gene: TRBJ2-1; CDR3 protein: CASRPGLVGHEQFF; CDR3 DNA: TGTGCCAGCAGACCCGGACTAGTTGGGCATGAGCAGTTCTTC
D gene: TRBD2; V gene: TRBV2; clone size: -; J gene: TRBJ2-3; CDR3 protein: CASNPRLAGDTDTQYF; CDR3 DNA: TGTGCCAGCAACCCCCGACTAGCGGGAGATACAGATACGCAGTATTTT
D gene: -; V gene: TRBV11-2; clone size: -; J gene: TRBJ1-2; CDR3 protein: CASSLEVGRAYGYTF; CDR3 DNA: TGTGCCAGCAGCTTAGAGGTGGGGCGCGCCTATGGCTACACCTTC
D gene: TRBD1; V gene: TRBV11-3; clone size: -; J gene: TRBJ2-2; CDR3 protein: CASSPRTGANTGELFF; CDR3 DNA: TGTGCCAGCAGCCCCCGGACAGGGGCGAACACCGGGGAGCTGTTTTTT
D gene: TRBD1; V gene: TRBV19; clone size: -; J gene: TRBJ1-5; CDR3 protein: CASSPRQGSNQPQHF; CDR3 DNA: TGTGCCAGTAGTCCCCGACAGGGTTCCAATCAGCCCCAGCATTTT
D gene: -; V gene: TRBV28; clone size: -; J gene: TRBJ1-1; CDR3 protein: CASSLSTRAPKETEAFF; CDR3 DNA: TGTGCCAGCAGTTTATCAACTAGGGCTCCCAAAGAAACTGAAGCTTTCTTT
D gene: -; V gene: TRBV3-1/TRBV3-2; clone size: -; J gene: TRBJ1-1; CDR3 protein: CASSQRRGNTEAFF; CDR3 DNA: TGTGCCAGCAGCCAAAGGAGGGGGAACACTGAAGCTTTCTTT
D gene: TRBD1; V gene: TRBV6-6; clone size: -; J gene: TRBJ1-5; CDR3 protein: CASSPGTAYSNQPQHF; CDR3 DNA: TGTGCCAGCAGTCCAGGGACAGCATATAGCAATCAGCCCCAGCATTTT
D gene: TRBD2; V gene: TRBV5-1; clone size: -; J gene: TRBJ2-3; CDR3 protein: CASRGGSGLRTDTQYF; CDR3 DNA: TGCGCCAGCAGAGGCGGGAGCGGGCTCAGGACAGATACGCAGTATTTT
D gene: TRBD1; V gene: TRBV10-2; clone size: -; J gene: TRBJ1-2; CDR3 protein: CASNLDRGLGDGYTF; CDR3 DNA: TGCGCCAGCAACCTGGACAGGGGGCTCGGAGATGGCTACACCTTC
D gene: TRBD1; V gene: TRBV3-1/TRBV3-2; clone size: few; J gene: TRBJ1-1; CDR3 protein: CASSQDGTALSNTEAFF; CDR3 DNA: TGTGCCAGCAGCCAAGATGGGACAGCCCTTTCGAACACTGAAGCTTTCTTT
D gene: TRBD2; V gene: TRBV27; clone size: -; J gene: TRBJ2-7; CDR3 protein: CASSPRLAGGYEQYF; CDR3 DNA: TGTGCCAGCAGTCCCCGACTAGCGGGGGGTTACGAGCAGTACTTC
D gene: TRBD1; V gene: TRBV27; clone size: -; J gene: TRBJ1-4; CDR3 protein: CASSFRWTGQAKPGEKLFF; CDR3 DNA: TGTGCCAGCAGTTTCCGGTGGACGGGACAGGCTAAGCCCGGGGAAAAACTGTTTTTT
D gene: -; V gene: TRBV5-1; clone size: -; J gene: TRBJ2-7; CDR3 protein: CASSLAGEQYF; CDR3 DNA: TGCGCCAGCAGCTTGGCCGGCGAGCAGTACTTC
D gene: -; V gene: TRBV21-1; clone size: few; J gene: TRBJ2-3; CDR3 protein: CASSKAAPSTDTQYF; CDR3 DNA: TGTGCCAGCAGCAAAGCGGCCCCTAGCACAGATACGCAGTATTTT
D gene: TRBD1; V gene: TRBV28; clone size: -; J gene: TRBJ2-2; CDR3 protein: CAKPWTGSGIGELFF; CDR3 DNA: TGTGCCAAACCGTGGACAGGGAGTGGTATCGGGGAGCTGTTTTTT
D gene: TRBD1; V gene: TRBV7-2; clone size: -; J gene: TRBJ1-2; CDR3 protein: CASSSQGADYGYTF; CDR3 DNA: TGTGCCAGCAGCTCACAGGGGGCTGATTATGGCTACACCTTC
D gene: -; V gene: TRBV2; clone size: -; J gene: TRBJ1-4; CDR3 protein: CASSEGPGEKLFF; CDR3 DNA: TGTGCCAGCAGTGAGGGGCCTGGGGAAAAACTGTTTTTT
D gene: -; V gene: TRBV19; clone size: -; J gene: TRBJ1-1; CDR3 protein: CASRRGGYGNTEAFF; CDR3 DNA: TGTGCCAGTAGAAGAGGGGGATACGGGAACACTGAAGCTTTCTTT
D gene: TRBD2; V gene: TRBV6-5; clone size: -; J gene: TRBJ2-3; CDR3 protein: CASSPQAGGTDTQYF; CDR3 DNA: TGTGCCAGCAGCCCCCAGGCGGGGGGCACAGATACGCAGTATTTT
D gene: -; V gene: TRBV15; clone size: -; J gene: TRBJ2-6; CDR3 protein: CATSRTEGANVLTF; CDR3 DNA: TGTGCCACCAGCAGAACGGAGGGGGCCAACGTCCTGACTTTC
D gene: TRBD1; V gene: TRBV9; clone size: -; J gene: TRBJ1-3; CDR3 protein: CASSTTGGSGNTIYF; CDR3 DNA: TGTGCCAGCAGCACCACAGGGGGCTCTGGAAACACCATATATTTT
D gene: -; V gene: TRBV30; clone size: -; J gene: TRBJ2-5; CDR3 protein: CAWSVGGAGETQYF; CDR3 DNA: TGTGCCTGGAGTGTAGGGGGGGCCGGAGAGACCCAGTACTTC
D gene: -; V gene: TRBV6-5; clone size: -; J gene: TRBJ1-1; CDR3 protein: CASSYQQGGTEAFF; CDR3 DNA: TGTGCCAGCAGTTACCAACAGGGCGGTACTGAAGCTTTCTTT
D gene: -; V gene: TRBV4-2; clone size: -; J gene: TRBJ1-3; CDR3 protein: CASSQDPVSTRASSGNTIYF; CDR3 DNA: TGTGCCAGCAGCCAAGACCCGGTGTCGACCAGAGCGAGCTCTGGAAACACCATATATTTT
D gene: -; V gene: TRBV10-1; clone size: -; J gene: TRBJ1-6; CDR3 protein: CATTRGKRGSPLHF; CDR3 DNA: TGCGCCACTACTAGAGGAAAGCGAGGTTCACCCCTCCACTTT
D gene: TRBD1; V gene: TRBV15; clone size: -; J gene: TRBJ2-1; CDR3 protein: CATSRETGGYNEQFF; CDR3 DNA: TGTGCCACCAGCAGAGAAACAGGGGGCTACAATGAGCAGTTCTTC
D gene: -; V gene: TRBV2; clone size: -; J gene: TRBJ2-5; CDR3 protein: CASSEALRRSQETQYF; CDR3 DNA: TGTGCCAGCAGTGAAGCGCTTCGGCGGTCACAAGAGACCCAGTACTTC
D gene: -; V gene: TRBV19; clone size: -; J gene: TRBJ1-1; CDR3 protein: CASSIWGTVPGTEAFF; CDR3 DNA: TGTGCCAGTAGTATCTGGGGGACTGTCCCCGGAACTGAAGCTTTCTTT
D gene: TRBD2; V gene: TRBV5-1; clone size: -; J gene: TRBJ2-3; CDR3 protein: CASSLLPGTSMGSSRTDTQYF; CDR3 DNA: TGCGCCAGCAGCTTGCTTCCCGGGACTAGCATGGGATCTAGCCGGACAGATACGCAGTATTTT
D gene: TRBD1; V gene: TRBV20-1; clone size: -; J gene: TRBJ1-2; CDR3 protein: CSASPTGDGYTF; CDR3 DNA: TGCAGTGCTAGTCCCACAGGGGATGGCTACACCTTC
D gene: TRBD1; V gene: TRBV5-1; clone size: -; J gene: TRBJ2-3; CDR3 protein: CASSLVGGPTDTQYF; CDR3 DNA: TGCGCCAGCAGCTTGGTAGGGGGCCCCACAGATACGCAGTATTTT
D gene: -; V gene: TRBV5-1; clone size: once; J gene: TRBJ2-3; CDR3 protein: CASSLTSSDTQYF; CDR3 DNA: TGCGCCAGCAGCTTGACTAGCTCGGATACGCAGTATTTT
D gene: -; V gene: TRBV19; clone size: -; J gene: TRBJ1-5; CDR3 protein: CASSRQANNQPQHF; CDR3 DNA: TGTGCCAGTAGTAGGCAGGCTAATAATCAGCCCCAGCATTTT
D gene: TRBD1; V gene: TRBV14; clone size: -; J gene: TRBJ2-7; CDR3 protein: CASSRQGSYEQYF; CDR3 DNA: TGTGCCAGCAGTAGACAGGGGTCATACGAGCAGTACTTC
D gene: -; V gene: TRBV6-5; clone size: -; J gene: TRBJ1-1; CDR3 protein: CASSIRPGYTEAFF; CDR3 DNA: TGTGCCAGCAGCATCCGCCCAGGGTACACTGAAGCTTTCTTT
D gene: TRBD2; V gene: TRBV7-2; clone size: -; J gene: TRBJ2-3; CDR3 protein: CASRPGTSDRDTQYF; CDR3 DNA: TGTGCCAGCAGGCCCGGGACTAGCGATAGGGATACGCAGTATTTT
D gene: -; V gene: TRBV7-2; clone size: -; J gene: TRBJ1-2; CDR3 protein: CASSTLSGGRIEGYGYTF; CDR3 DNA: TGTGCCAGCAGCACCCTGAGCGGGGGGCGGATTGAGGGATATGGCTACACCTTC
D gene: TRBD1; V gene: TRBV6-5; clone size: -; J gene: TRBJ2-7; CDR3 protein: CASRTGPTYEQYF; CDR3 DNA: TGTGCCAGTAGGACAGGCCCTACCTACGAGCAGTACTTC
D gene: -; V gene: TRBV5-1; clone size: -; J gene: TRBJ2-3; CDR3 protein: CASRGHSTDTQYF; CDR3 DNA: TGCGCCAGCAGGGGGCACAGCACAGATACGCAGTATTTT